The sequence of this T cell receptor beta chain was determined in a study of T cells in Graves' hyperthyroidism and ophthalmopathy. Study details: Peripheral blood sampling occurred at initial diagnosis, before any treatment. Study-wide results and caveats: Ophthalmopathy, as predicted by the model, came a median around 7 months after the prediction. A 13 V-J signature model discriminated ophthalmopathy versus stable hyperthyroidism.

This sample holds PBMCs from roughly 10 ml fresh peripheral blood. Amplification yielded TCR beta CDR3 regions, with RNA transcripts as the source. A first-round RT-PCR of the TCR CDR3 used the HTBI primer set. TCRdb ran MiXCR on the multiplex PCR reads and lists one entry per CDR3 protein. The data hold 600,000 or so distinct CDR3 sequences, with 12% to 15% observed a single time. This clonotype was recorded at least ten times. Its antigen remains unknown. The source of this sequence is a young woman with Graves' ophthalmopathy. The sample comprised blood.

The CDR3 is CASSLSPGGSDTQYF. The CDR3 region has the DNA TGTGCCAGCAGCCTAAGCCCAGGGGGTTCGGATACGCAGTATTTT. The genes are TRBV12-3 or TRBV12-4 and TRBJ2-3, with 7 bases identical to TRBD1. The ends lost 6 bases at V and 6 bases at J; junction bases unmatched: 12. This CDR3 has 15 amino acids.